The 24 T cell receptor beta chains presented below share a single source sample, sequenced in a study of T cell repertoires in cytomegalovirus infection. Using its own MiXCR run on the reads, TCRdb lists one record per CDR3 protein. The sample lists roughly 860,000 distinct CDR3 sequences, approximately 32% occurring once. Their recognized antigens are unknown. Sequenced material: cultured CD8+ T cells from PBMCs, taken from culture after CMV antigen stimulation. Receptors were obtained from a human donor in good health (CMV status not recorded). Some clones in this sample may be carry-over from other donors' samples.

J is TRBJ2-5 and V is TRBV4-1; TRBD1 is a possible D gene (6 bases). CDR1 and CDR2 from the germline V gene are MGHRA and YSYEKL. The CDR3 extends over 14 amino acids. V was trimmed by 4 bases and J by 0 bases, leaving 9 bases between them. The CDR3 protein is CASSPGANQETQYF. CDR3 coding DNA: TGCGCCAGCAGCCCAGGGGCGAACCAAGAGACCCAGTACTTC.

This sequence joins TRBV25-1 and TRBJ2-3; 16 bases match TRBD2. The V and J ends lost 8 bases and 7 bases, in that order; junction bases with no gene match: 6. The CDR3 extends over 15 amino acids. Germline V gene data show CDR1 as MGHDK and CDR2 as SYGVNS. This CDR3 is CASEGLAGGSYTQYF. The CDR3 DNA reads TGTGCCAGCGAGGGACTAGCGGGGGGGTCGTATACGCAGTATTTT.

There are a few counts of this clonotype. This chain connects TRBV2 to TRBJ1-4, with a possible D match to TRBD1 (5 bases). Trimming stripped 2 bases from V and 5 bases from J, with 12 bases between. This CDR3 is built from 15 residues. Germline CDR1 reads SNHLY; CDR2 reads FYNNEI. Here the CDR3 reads CASSEIRDSNEKLFF. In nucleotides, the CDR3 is TGTGCCAGCAGTGAAATTCGAGACAGCAATGAAAAACTGTTTTTT.

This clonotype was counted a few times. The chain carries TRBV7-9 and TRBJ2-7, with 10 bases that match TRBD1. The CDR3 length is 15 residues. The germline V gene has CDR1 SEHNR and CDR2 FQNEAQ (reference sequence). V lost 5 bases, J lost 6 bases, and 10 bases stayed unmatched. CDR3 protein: CASSPRGTGVGEQYF. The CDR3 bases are TGTGCCAGCAGCCCTAGGGGGACAGGGGTTGGCGAGCAGTACTTC.

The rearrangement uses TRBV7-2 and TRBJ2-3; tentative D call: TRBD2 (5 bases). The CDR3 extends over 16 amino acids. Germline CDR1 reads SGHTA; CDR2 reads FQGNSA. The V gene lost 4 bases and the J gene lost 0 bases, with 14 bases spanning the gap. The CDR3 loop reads CASSSQEAASTDTQYF. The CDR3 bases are TGTGCCAGCAGCTCCCAGGAAGCGGCGAGCACAGATACGCAGTATTTT.

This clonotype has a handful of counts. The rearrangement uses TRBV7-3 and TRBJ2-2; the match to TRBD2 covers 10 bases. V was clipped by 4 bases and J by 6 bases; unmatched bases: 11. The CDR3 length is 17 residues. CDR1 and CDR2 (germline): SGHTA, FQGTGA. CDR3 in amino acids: CASSSEPPSGRSGELFF. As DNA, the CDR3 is TGTGCCAGCAGCTCCGAACCTCCTAGCGGGAGATCCGGGGAGCTGTTTTTT.

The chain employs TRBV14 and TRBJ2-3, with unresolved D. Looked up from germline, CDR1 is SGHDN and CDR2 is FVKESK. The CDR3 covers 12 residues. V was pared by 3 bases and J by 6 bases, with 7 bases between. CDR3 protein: CASSHARDTQYF. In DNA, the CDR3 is TGTGCCAGCAGCCATGCACGGGATACGCAGTATTTT.

CDR3 coding DNA: TGTGCCATCAGCTCGACAACAGCCCTTTACGAGCAGTACTTC. Residues: CAISSTTALYEQYF. V is TRBV10-3 and J is TRBJ2-7; no clear D gene. Trimming cost V 6 bases and J 4 bases, with 16 bases left between them. Germline-derived CDR1 and CDR2 are ENHRY and SYGVKD. CDR3 length equals 14 residues.

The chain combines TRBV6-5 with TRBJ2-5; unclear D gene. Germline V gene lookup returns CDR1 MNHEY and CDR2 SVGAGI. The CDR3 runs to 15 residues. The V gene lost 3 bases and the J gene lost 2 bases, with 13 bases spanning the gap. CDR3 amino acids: CASSYSTASQETQYF. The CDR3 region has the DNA TGTGCCAGCAGTTATTCGACTGCTTCACAAGAGACCCAGTACTTC.

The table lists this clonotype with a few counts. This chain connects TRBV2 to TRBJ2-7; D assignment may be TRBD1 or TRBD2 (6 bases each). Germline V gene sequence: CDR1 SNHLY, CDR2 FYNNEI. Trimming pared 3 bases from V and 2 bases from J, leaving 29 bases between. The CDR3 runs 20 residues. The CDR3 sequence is CASSDGVGGGTGLNTYEQYF. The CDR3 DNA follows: TGTGCCAGCAGTGACGGCGTGGGTGGGGGCACGGGACTCAATACCTACGAGCAGTACTTC.

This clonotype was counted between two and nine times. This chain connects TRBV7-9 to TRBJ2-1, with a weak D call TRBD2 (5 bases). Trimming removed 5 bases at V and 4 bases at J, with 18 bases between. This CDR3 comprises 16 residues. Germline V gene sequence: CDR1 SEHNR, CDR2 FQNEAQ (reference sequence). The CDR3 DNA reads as TGTGCCAGCAGCCCCGGACTTCCATCCCCATACAATGAGCAGTTCTTC. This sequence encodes CASSPGLPSPYNEQFF.

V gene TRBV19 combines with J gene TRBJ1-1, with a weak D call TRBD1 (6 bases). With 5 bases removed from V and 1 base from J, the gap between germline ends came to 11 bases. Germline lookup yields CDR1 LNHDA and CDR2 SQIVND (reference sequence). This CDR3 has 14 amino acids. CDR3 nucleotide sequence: TGTGCCAGTAGTCGGGACAACCCGAACACTGAAGCTTTCTTT. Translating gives CASSRDNPNTEAFF.

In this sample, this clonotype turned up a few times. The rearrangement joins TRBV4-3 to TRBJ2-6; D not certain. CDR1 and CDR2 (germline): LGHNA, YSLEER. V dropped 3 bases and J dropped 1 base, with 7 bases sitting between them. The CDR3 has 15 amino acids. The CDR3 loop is CASSHSFSGANVLTF. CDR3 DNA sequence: TGCGCCAGCAGCCACTCCTTTTCTGGGGCCAACGTCCTGACTTTC.

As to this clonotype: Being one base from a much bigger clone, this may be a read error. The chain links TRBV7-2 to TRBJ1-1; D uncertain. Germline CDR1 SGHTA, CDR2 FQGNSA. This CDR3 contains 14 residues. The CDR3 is CASSLGVGYTDAFF. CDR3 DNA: TGTGCCAGCAGCTTAGGGGTCGGGTACACTGATGCTTTCTTT.

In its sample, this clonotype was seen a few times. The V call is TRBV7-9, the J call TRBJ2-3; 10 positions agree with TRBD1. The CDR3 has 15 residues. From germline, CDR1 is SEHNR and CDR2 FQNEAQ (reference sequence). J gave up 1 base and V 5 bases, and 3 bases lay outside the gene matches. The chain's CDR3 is CASSAGQGGTDTQYF. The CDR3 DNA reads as TGTGCCAGCAGCGCTGGACAGGGGGGCACAGATACGCAGTATTTT.

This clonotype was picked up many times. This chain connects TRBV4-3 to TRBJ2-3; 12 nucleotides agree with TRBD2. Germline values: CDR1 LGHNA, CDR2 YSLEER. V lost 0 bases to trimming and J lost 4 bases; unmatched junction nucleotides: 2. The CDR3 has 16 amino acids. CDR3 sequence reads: CASSQDLAGGPDTQYF. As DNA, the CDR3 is TGCGCCAGCAGCCAAGATCTAGCGGGGGGGCCAGATACGCAGTATTTT.

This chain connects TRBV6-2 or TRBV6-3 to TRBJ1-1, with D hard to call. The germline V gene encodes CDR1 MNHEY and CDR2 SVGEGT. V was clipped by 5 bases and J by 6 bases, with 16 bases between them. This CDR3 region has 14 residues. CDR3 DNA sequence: TGTGCCAGCAGTACCGTGGCGGCCGTTGCTGAAGCTTTCTTT. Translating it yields CASSTVAAVAEAFF.

The CDR3 sequence is CASSVVAGGGLTEAFF. CDR3 DNA sequence: TGTGCCAGCAGCGTAGTGGCGGGAGGGGGCCTCACTGAAGCTTTCTTT. V gene TRBV9 combines with J gene TRBJ1-1, with TRBD1 matching 7 bases. The ends lost 0 bases at V and 4 bases at J; junction bases unmatched: 9. This CDR3 contains 16 residues. The germline gives CDR1 SGDLS, CDR2 YYNGEE.

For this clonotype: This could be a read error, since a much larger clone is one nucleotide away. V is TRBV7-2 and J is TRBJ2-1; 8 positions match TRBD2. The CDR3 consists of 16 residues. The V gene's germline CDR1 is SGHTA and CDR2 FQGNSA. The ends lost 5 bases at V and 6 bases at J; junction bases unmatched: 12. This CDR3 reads CASSLGSGEAFNEQFF. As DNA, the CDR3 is TGTGCCAGCAGCCTGGGTAGCGGGGAGGCTTTCAATGAGCAGTTCTTC.

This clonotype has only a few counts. The CDR3 loop reads CASSSYQTSYNEQFF. For the CDR3, the DNA is TGTGCCAGCAGCTCGTATCAGACCTCCTACAATGAGCAGTTCTTC. The J gene is TRBJ2-1, the V gene TRBV7-9; D uncertain. V lost 4 bases and J lost 0, with 10 bases in between. The CDR3 sequence is 15 residues long. From germline, CDR1 is SEHNR and CDR2 FQNEAQ (reference sequence).

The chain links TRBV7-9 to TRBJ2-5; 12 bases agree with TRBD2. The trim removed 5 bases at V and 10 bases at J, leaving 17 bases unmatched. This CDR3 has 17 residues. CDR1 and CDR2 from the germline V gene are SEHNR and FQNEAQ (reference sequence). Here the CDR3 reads CASSLPTSGGVRGSQYF. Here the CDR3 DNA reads TGTGCCAGCAGCCTCCCGACTAGCGGGGGCGTTAGGGGGAGCCAGTACTTC.

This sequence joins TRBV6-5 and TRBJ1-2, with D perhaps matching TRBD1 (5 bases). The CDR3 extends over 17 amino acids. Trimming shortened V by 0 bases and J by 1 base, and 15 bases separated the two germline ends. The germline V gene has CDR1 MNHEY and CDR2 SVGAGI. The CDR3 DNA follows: TGTGCCAGCAGTTACTCGGTGGGGACTGCCAGTAACTATGGCTACACCTTC. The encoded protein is CASSYSVGTASNYGYTF.

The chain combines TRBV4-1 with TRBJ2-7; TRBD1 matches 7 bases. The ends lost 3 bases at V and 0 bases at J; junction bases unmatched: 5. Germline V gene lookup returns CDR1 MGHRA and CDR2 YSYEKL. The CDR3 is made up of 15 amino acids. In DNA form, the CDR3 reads TGCGCCAGCAGCCATAGGACAGGTAGCTCCTACGAGCAGTACGTC. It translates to CASSHRTGSSYEQYV.

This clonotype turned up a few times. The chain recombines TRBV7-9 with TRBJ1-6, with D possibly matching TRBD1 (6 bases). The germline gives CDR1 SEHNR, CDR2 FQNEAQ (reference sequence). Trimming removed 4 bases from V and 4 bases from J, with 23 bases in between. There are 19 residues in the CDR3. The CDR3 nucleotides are TGTGCCAGCAGCTCTCCTTCTAATACAGGGAGACCTTATAATTCACCCCTCCACTTT. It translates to CASSSPSNTGRPYNSPLHF.